This TCR beta chain was recovered during a study of cytomegalovirus exposure and HLA in healthy donors. Study-level points and caveats: Exclusion applied to some V segments, including TRBV6-2 and TRBV6-3, as they were indistinguishable. Relative to equally common others, HLA-associated TCR beta chains showed greater clonal expansion in a later analysis.

Trimming pared 2 bases from V and 3 bases from J, leaving 20 bases between. The CDR3 runs 17 residues. Germline CDR1 reads MDHEN; CDR2 reads SYDVKM. The PCR employed 60 Vbeta primers together with 13 Jbeta primers. Assay: immunoSEQ multiplex PCR; the TCRdb copy retains only in-frame clones and omits some. Here the sample spans under 200,000 clones, 70% to 80% being singletons. As concerns this clone: What it binds is unknown.

The rearrangement joins TRBV28 to TRBJ2-7, with D possibly TRBD1 on 6 matching bases. Source material: PBMCs. The clonotype comes from a woman aged 30 to 39 in good health and CMV-seropositive. CDR3 nucleotide sequence: TGTGCCAGCAGTTTAAGGGGGTCACGAGCGAAGGGCTACGAGCAGTACTTC. As protein: CASSLRGSRAKGYEQYF.